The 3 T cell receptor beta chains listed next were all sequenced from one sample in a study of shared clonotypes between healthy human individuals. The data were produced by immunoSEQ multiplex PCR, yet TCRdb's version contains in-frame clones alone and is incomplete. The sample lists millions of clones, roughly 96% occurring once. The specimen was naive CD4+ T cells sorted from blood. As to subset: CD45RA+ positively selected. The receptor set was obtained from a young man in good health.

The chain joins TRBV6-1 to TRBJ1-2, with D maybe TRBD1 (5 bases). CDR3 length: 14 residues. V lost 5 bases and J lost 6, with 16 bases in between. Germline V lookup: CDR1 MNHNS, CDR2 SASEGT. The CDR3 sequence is CASSFRGEYDGYTF. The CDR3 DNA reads TGTGCCAGCAGTTTTAGGGGAGAATACGATGGCTACACCTTC.

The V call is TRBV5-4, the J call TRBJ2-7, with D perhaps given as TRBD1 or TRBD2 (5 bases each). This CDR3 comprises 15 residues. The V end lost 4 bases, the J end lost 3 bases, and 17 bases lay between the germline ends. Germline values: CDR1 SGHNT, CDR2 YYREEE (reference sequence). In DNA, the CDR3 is TGTGCCAGCAGCGGGGGATTGGACACCCACTACGAGCAGTACTTC. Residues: CASSGGLDTHYEQYF. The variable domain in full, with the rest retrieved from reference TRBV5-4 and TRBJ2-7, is ETGVTQSPTHLIKTRGQQVTLRCSSQSGHNTVSWYQQALGQGPQFIFQYYREEENGRGNFPPRFSGLQFPNYSSELNVNALELDDSALYLCASSGGLDTHYEQYFGPGTRLTVT.

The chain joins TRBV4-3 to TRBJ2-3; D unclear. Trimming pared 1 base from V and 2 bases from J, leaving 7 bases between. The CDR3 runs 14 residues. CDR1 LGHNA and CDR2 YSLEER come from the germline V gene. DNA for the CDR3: TGCGCCAGCAGCCAAGTTACAGCCACAGATACGCAGTATTTT. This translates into CASSQVTATDTQYF.